The 8 T cell receptor beta chains presented below share a single source sample, sequenced in a study of shared clonotypes between healthy human individuals. Generated by immunoSEQ multiplex PCR, the TCRdb table keeps only in-frame clones and is missing some. The sample lists roughly 2.5 million clones; around nine tenths were seen once. What was sequenced was naive CD4+ T cells sorted from blood. Subset reported: CD45RA+ positively selected. The receptors come from a man in his late teens or twenties in good health.

The V gene is TRBV5-8, the J gene TRBJ1-6; D is perhaps TRBD1 (5 bases). This CDR3 spans 16 amino acids. Deletions cut 0 bases from V and 4 bases from J, with 11 bases between. Looked up from germline, CDR1 is SGHTS and CDR2 is YDEGEE. CDR3 sequence (DNA): TGTGCCAGCAGCTTGGCCGCAGGGACTTATAATTCACCCCTCCACTTT. Protein sequence: CASSLAAGTYNSPLHF.

The V and J genes are TRBV5-1 and TRBJ2-3, with D possibly TRBD2 on 5 matching bases. CDR3 size: 14 residues. CDR1 SGHRS and CDR2 YFSETQ come from the germline V gene. Trimming removed 3 bases from V and 2 bases from J, with 10 bases in between. The CDR3 loop reads CASSSTGNTDTQYF. CDR3 coding DNA: TGCGCCAGCAGCTCCACGGGGAACACAGATACGCAGTATTTT.

Note on this clone: Other DNA variants within this sample encode the same CDR3. The chain employs TRBV10-3 and TRBJ1-2; TRBD1 matches 7 bases. Germline CDR1 reads ENHRY; CDR2 reads SYGVKD. The CDR3 runs 13 residues. Losses at the gene ends were 2 bases for V and 7 bases for J; bases not matched to a gene: 4. The CDR3 region is CAISEDRAGGYTF. The CDR3 DNA follows: TGTGCCATCAGTGAGGACAGGGCGGGTGGCTACACCTTC.

The chain carries TRBV7-9 and TRBJ1-1; D is uncertain. The CDR3 contains 12 residues. The germline V gene encodes CDR1 SEHNR and CDR2 FQNEAQ (reference sequence). V was shortened by 5 bases and J by 4 bases, with 8 bases between the two germline ends. The CDR3: CASSIYGTEAFF. The CDR3 DNA reads as TGTGCCAGCAGCATATACGGCACTGAAGCTTTCTTT.

The chain recombines TRBV7-8 with TRBJ1-5, with 8 bases aligning to TRBD1. The CDR3 has 15 amino acids. Losses at the gene ends were 5 bases for V and 10 bases for J; bases not matched to a gene: 13. The germline gives CDR1 SGHVS, CDR2 FQNEAQ. CDR3 sequence reads: CASSHGTGTQRPQHF. The CDR3 DNA sequence: TGTGCCAGCAGCCACGGGACAGGCACTCAACGTCCCCAGCATTTT.

This clone was observed once. The sample has other DNA sequences that encode this CDR3 too. The chain is built from TRBV11-3 and TRBJ2-5, with TRBD1 as a possible D gene (6 bases). V dropped 3 bases and J dropped 2 bases, with 13 bases sitting between them. The CDR3 runs to 15 residues. Per germline, CDR1 SGHNT and CDR2 YENEEA. The CDR3 loop is CASSLGAGPQETQYF. CDR3 nucleotide sequence: TGTGCCAGCAGCTTGGGGGCAGGCCCACAAGAGACCCAGTACTTC.

V usage is TRBV19 and J usage is TRBJ2-7, with TRBD2 matching 9 bases. Trimming cost V 4 bases and J 0 bases; bases outside gene matches: 7. There are 16 residues in the CDR3. Germline V gives CDR1 LNHDA, CDR2 SQIVND (reference sequence). CDR3 sequence reads: CASSNPSGKGSYEQYF. The CDR3 nucleotides are TGTGCCAGTAGTAACCCTAGCGGGAAGGGCTCCTACGAGCAGTACTTC.

This chain uses TRBV6-1 with TRBJ2-2, with 7 bases aligning to TRBD2. Germline-derived CDR1 and CDR2 are MNHNS and SASEGT. Trimming at V came to 8 bases and at J to 0 bases, leaving 3 bases not matched to a gene. The CDR3 length is 14 residues. CDR3 in amino acids: CASRGLTNTGELFF. The CDR3 DNA reads as TGTGCCAGCCGGGGACTAACGAACACCGGGGAGCTGTTTTTT.